These 26 T cell receptor beta chains share one sample of origin, sequenced in a study of blood T cell repertoires in COVID-19. Here immunoSEQ multiplex PCR was the method, and the copy in TCRdb shows in-frame clones only, minus some. The data contain approximately 140,000 clones, approximately 80% of them singletons. Sequenced input: peripheral blood. The receptors stem from a middle-aged woman with active or convalescent COVID-19.

The gene calls are TRBV4-3 and TRBJ1-6; TRBD1 might be the D (6 bases). Germline V gene data show CDR1 as LGHNA and CDR2 as YSLEER. The CDR3 is 16 residues long. The ends were cut back, 6 bases at V and 10 bases at J, with 22 bases in the middle. The CDR3 DNA reads as TGCGCCAGCAGTTGGTGGGCAGGGGCTAGATCCTCACCCCTCCACTTT. Residues: CASSWWAGARSSPLHF.

The chain has TRBV28 and TRBJ1-3; perhaps TRBD1 as D (6 bases). Germline CDR1 MDHEN, CDR2 SYDVKM. V was pared by 4 bases and J by 4 bases, with 14 bases between. CDR3 length equals 15 residues. CDR3 DNA: TGTGCCAGCAGTTCCCAGAGGGGGGGAGGAAACACCATATATTTT. Translation gives CASSSQRGGGNTIYF.

V gene TRBV7-2 combines with J gene TRBJ1-5, with 8 bases that match TRBD1. The V gene end was trimmed by 4 bases and the J gene end by 7 bases; junction bases not matched to a gene: 9. The length of the CDR3 is 15 residues. Looked up from germline, CDR1 is SGHTA and CDR2 is FQGNSA. CDR3 loop: CASSSPETGDQPQHF. The CDR3 DNA reads as TGTGCCAGCAGCTCCCCCGAGACAGGGGACCAGCCCCAGCATTTT.

This chain joins TRBV19 and TRBJ1-5; 11 positions agree with TRBD1. Germline CDR1 and CDR2: LNHDA and SQIVND (reference sequence). The ends lost 6 bases at V and 6 bases at J; junction bases unmatched: 7. This CDR3 is 15 amino acids long. CDR3: CASSPGQGAIQPQHF. In nucleotides, the CDR3 is TGTGCCAGTAGCCCAGGACAGGGGGCTATTCAGCCCCAGCATTTT.

The chain recombines TRBV3-1 (or the pseudogene TRBV3-2) with TRBJ1-1, with D perhaps matching TRBD1 (6 bases). This CDR3 has 14 amino acids. V lost 5 bases, J lost 3 bases, and 13 bases lay in between. Germline V gene data show CDR1 as LGHDT and CDR2 as YNNKEL (reference sequence). CDR3 sequence reads: CASSTTGRDTEAFF. DNA for the CDR3: TGTGCCAGCAGCACAACAGGGAGGGACACTGAAGCTTTCTTT.

This chain uses TRBV2 with TRBJ1-2; D is undetermined. This CDR3 is 13 amino acids long. Germline loops: CDR1 SNHLY, CDR2 FYNNEI. Trimming removed 4 bases at V and 2 bases at J, with 8 bases between. The CDR3 region is CASSVGRNYGYTF. The DNA of the CDR3 is TGTGCCAGCAGTGTCGGGAGAAACTATGGCTACACCTTC.

This clone was observed many times. The gene calls are TRBV4-1 and TRBJ2-2, with D perhaps matching TRBD2 (7 bases). Germline CDR1 reads MGHRA; CDR2 reads YSYEKL. Between the trimmed V and J ends, which lost 1 base and 4 bases, there was a span of 13 bases. CDR3 size: 16 residues. The CDR3 loop reads CASSQARGGSTGELFF. The CDR3 bases are TGCGCCAGCAGCCAAGCGAGGGGGGGTTCCACCGGGGAGCTGTTTTTT.

The chain carries TRBV2 and TRBJ1-5; D is unresolved. Trimming pared 5 bases from V and 3 bases from J, leaving 11 bases between. Germline lookup yields CDR1 SNHLY and CDR2 FYNNEI. The CDR3 extends over 14 amino acids. The DNA for the CDR3 is TGTGCCAGCAGTCCCTTGAGTATCAATCAGCCCCAGCATTTT. It codes for CASSPLSINQPQHF. The full variable domain, completed using reference TRBV2 and TRBJ1-5, is EPEVTQTPSHQVTQMGQEVILRCVPISNHLYFYWYRQILGQKVEFLVSFYNNEISEKSEIFDDQFSVERPDGSNFTLKIRSTKLEDSAMYFCASSPLSINQPQHFGDGTRLSIL.

The chain employs TRBV3-1 (or the pseudogene TRBV3-2) and TRBJ2-7; TRBD2 might be the D (5 bases). This CDR3 has 15 residues. Germline CDR1 and CDR2: LGHDT and YNNKEL (reference sequence). V was trimmed by 4 bases and J by 6 bases, leaving 19 bases between them. CDR3 nucleotide sequence: TGTGCCAGCAGCCGAGGAGGTTCTCTGGCGGGCGAGCAGTACTTC. Its protein product is CASSRGGSLAGEQYF.

This clone was detected only once. The rearrangement links TRBV29-1 to TRBJ1-1; the match to TRBD1 covers 11 bases. Germline CDR1 and CDR2: SQVTM and ANQGSEA. This CDR3 has 15 amino acids. The J segment lost 5 bases and the V segment lost 6 bases, leaving 11 bases of the junction unmatched. CDR3 nucleotides: TGCAGCGTCTGGACAGGGGGCCGGGGGAGGACTGAAGCTTTCTTT. Translated, it gives CSVWTGGRGRTEAFF.

The chain combines TRBV5-1 with TRBJ1-2; 10 nucleotides line up with TRBD1. The V segment lost 0 bases and the J segment 4 bases; nucleotides outside the gene matches: 3. The CDR3 sequence is 15 residues long. The V gene's germline CDR1 is SGHRS and CDR2 YFSETQ. CDR3 nucleotide sequence: TGCGCCAGCAGCTTGGTGGACAGGGGGACCTATGGCTACACCTTC. Protein product: CASSLVDRGTYGYTF.

This clone was detected only a few times. The chain links TRBV7-8 to TRBJ1-5, with a tentative D call TRBD1 (5 bases). The V end lost 6 bases, the J end lost 3 bases, and 9 bases lay between the germline ends. CDR3 length: 13 residues. Germline V lookup: CDR1 SGHVS, CDR2 FQNEAQ. The CDR3 DNA sequence: TGTGCCAGCAGGGCAGGGAACAATCAGCCCCAGCATTTT. It is translated as CASRAGNNQPQHF.

This clone was picked up one time. The chain couples TRBV5-6 to TRBJ1-3; TRBD1 might be the D (6 bases). The CDR3 consists of 17 residues. In germline, CDR1 is SGHDT, CDR2 YYEEEE. Trimming shortened V by 1 base and J by 2 bases, and 16 bases separated the two germline ends. This CDR3 is CASSLLGSKGAGNTIYF. The CDR3 DNA is TGTGCCAGCAGCTTGTTAGGGTCGAAGGGGGCTGGAAACACCATATATTTT.

The chain uses TRBV28 and TRBJ2-7; 7 positions agree with TRBD1. CDR3 size: 15 residues. V trimming: 1 base; J trimming: 0 bases; junction bases outside the gene matches: 3. Germline V gene data show CDR1 as MDHEN and CDR2 as SYDVKM. CDR3 amino acids: CASSLSTGLSYEQYF. In DNA, the CDR3 is TGTGCCAGCAGTTTATCGACAGGGCTCTCCTACGAGCAGTACTTC.

The chain links TRBV20-1 to TRBJ1-5; D is possibly TRBD1 (5 bases). The CDR3 runs to 12 residues. CDR1 and CDR2 (germline): DFQATT, SNEGSKA (reference sequence). V gave up 3 bases and J gave up 6 bases, with 9 bases separating them. The DNA for the CDR3 is TGCAGTGCTAGTGAGGGGAGTCAGCCCCAGCATTTT. This encodes CSASEGSQPQHF.

This clone came up a few times. V and J are TRBV29-1 and TRBJ1-2, with unresolved D. This CDR3 comprises 11 residues. Trimming pared 4 bases from V and 6 bases from J, leaving 9 bases between. Germline CDR1 SQVTM, CDR2 ANQGSEA. The DNA for the CDR3 is TGCAGCGTTGTGGGCGGGGATGGCTACACCTTC. It codes for CSVVGGDGYTF. Based on the CDR3 plus reference TRBV29-1 and TRBJ1-2, the full variable domain is SAVISQKPSRDICQRGTSLTIQCQVDSQVTMMFWYRQQPGQSLTLIATANQGSEATYESGFVIDKFPISRPNLTFSTLTVSNMSPEDSSIYLCSVVGGDGYTFGSGTRLTVV.

CDR3 nucleotide sequence: TGTGCCAGCAGGGACTTTGGACGAGCCTCCTATAATTCACCCCTCCACTTT. This codes for CASRDFGRASYNSPLHF. This rearrangement joins TRBV2 to TRBJ1-6; D not resolved. This CDR3 has 17 amino acids. V was cut by 6 bases and J by 0 bases, with 15 bases left in between. Germline V gene sequence: CDR1 SNHLY, CDR2 FYNNEI. Full variable domain (rest looked up from reference TRBV2 and TRBJ1-6): EPEVTQTPSHQVTQMGQEVILRCVPISNHLYFYWYRQILGQKVEFLVSFYNNEISEKSEIFDDQFSVERPDGSNFTLKIRSTKLEDSAMYFCASRDFGRASYNSPLHFGNGTRLTVT.

This clone showed up just a few times. The genes are TRBV7-9 and TRBJ2-3, with no clear D. Trimming took off 2 bases at V and 0 bases at J, with 9 bases between the two ends. This CDR3 is built from 15 residues. Germline assignment: CDR1 SEHNR and CDR2 FQNEAQ (reference sequence). The DNA for the CDR3 is TGTGCCAGCAGCTTACTCCAGGTTAGCACAGATACGCAGTATTTT. Residues: CASSLLQVSTDTQYF.

This chain joins TRBV4-3 and TRBJ2-3; 8 nucleotides line up with TRBD1. Per germline, CDR1 LGHNA and CDR2 YSLEER. J was trimmed by 1 base and V by 4 bases; bases with no gene match: 7. The CDR3 is made up of 16 amino acids. The CDR3 is CASSPGQGEGTDTQYF. The CDR3, as DNA: TGCGCCAGCAGCCCCGGACAGGGAGAGGGCACAGATACGCAGTATTTT.

This chain joins TRBV5-4 and TRBJ2-7; 8 bases map to TRBD2. CDR1 SGHNT and CDR2 YYREEE come from the germline V gene (reference sequence). This CDR3 contains 15 residues. V gave up 0 bases and J gave up 2 bases; unmatched junction bases: 4. The CDR3 DNA is TGTGCCAGCAGCTTGGGTAGCGGGGTTACCTACGAGCAGTACTTC. The encoded protein is CASSLGSGVTYEQYF.

A word on this clone: Germline and junction disagree at one end, which may indicate a read error. V is TRBV6-5 and J is TRBJ1-2; D is unclear. Per germline, CDR1 MNHEY and CDR2 SVGAGI. The CDR3 loop spans 15 amino acids. The CDR3 sequence: CASSNSVIPEGGYTF. In DNA, the CDR3 is TGTGCCAGCAGTAACTCGGTTATCCCCGAGGGAGGCTACACCTTC.

This clone showed up just once. This chain links TRBV11-2 with TRBJ1-5; maybe TRBD1 (5 bases). The CDR3 is 15 amino acids. Per the germline V gene, CDR1 is SGHAT and CDR2 is FQNNGV. V was shortened by 2 bases and J by 5 bases, with 13 bases between the two germline ends. In DNA form, the CDR3 reads TGTGCCAGCAGCTTAAATGGGGGGACCCATCAGCCCCAGCATTTT. This codes for CASSLNGGTHQPQHF.

This chain connects TRBV27 to TRBJ2-1; 7 bases line up with TRBD2. V shed 0 bases and J 6 bases; nucleotides not matched to a gene: 11. The germline V gene encodes CDR1 MNHEY and CDR2 SMNVEV (reference sequence). The CDR3 consists of 17 residues. The CDR3 DNA reads as TGTGCCAGCAGTTTATCGCCCTTCGCCGGGAGGTCCAATGAGCAGTTCTTC. It is translated as CASSLSPFAGRSNEQFF.

V usage is TRBV30 and J usage is TRBJ1-2; the D is unclear. The V and J ends lost 4 bases and 6 bases respectively, with 18 bases between them. The CDR3 contains 14 residues. Germline values: CDR1 GTSNPN, CDR2 SVGIG (reference sequence). In DNA, the CDR3 is TGTGCCTGGAACCTCGGAAGGAGGGTACATGGCTACACCTTC. As protein: CAWNLGRRVHGYTF. Filled out from reference TRBV30 and TRBJ1-2, the complete variable domain reads SQTIHQWPATLVQPVGSPLSLECTVEGTSNPNLYWYRQAAGRGLQLLFYSVGIGQISSEVPQNLSASRPQDRQFILSSKKLLLSDSGFYLCAWNLGRRVHGYTFGSGTRLTVV.

The V gene is TRBV12-3 or TRBV12-4, the J gene TRBJ1-1, with 7 bases identical to TRBD1. V trimming: 7 bases; J trimming: 7 bases; junction bases outside the gene matches: 9. This CDR3 comprises 13 residues. The CDR3 is CASTPGTAGEAFF. CDR3 DNA sequence: TGTGCCAGCACCCCGGGGACAGCTGGTGAAGCTTTCTTT.

The CDR3 nucleotides read TGTGCCACCAGCAGAGATACAGGGAGCTCTGGAAACACCATATATTTT. It codes for CATSRDTGSSGNTIYF. The J gene is TRBJ1-3, the V gene TRBV15, with D maybe TRBD1 (6 bases). Looked up from germline, CDR1 is LNHNV and CDR2 is YYDKDF (reference sequence). CDR3 length: 16 residues. The germline V and J ends were trimmed by 0 bases and 0 bases, with 9 bases remaining between them.